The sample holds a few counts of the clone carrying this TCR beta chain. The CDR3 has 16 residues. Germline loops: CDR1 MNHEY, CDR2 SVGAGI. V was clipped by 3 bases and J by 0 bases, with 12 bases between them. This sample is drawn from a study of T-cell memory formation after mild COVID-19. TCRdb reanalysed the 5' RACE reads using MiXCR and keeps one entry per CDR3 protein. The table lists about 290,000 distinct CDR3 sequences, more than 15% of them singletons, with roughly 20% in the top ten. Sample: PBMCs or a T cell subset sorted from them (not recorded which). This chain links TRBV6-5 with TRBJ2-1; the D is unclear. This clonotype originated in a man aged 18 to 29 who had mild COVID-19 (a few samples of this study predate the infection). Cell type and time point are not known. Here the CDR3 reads CASSYLPEISYNEQFF. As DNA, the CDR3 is TGTGCCAGCAGTTATCTCCCAGAGATCTCCTACAATGAGCAGTTCTTC.